This TCR beta chain was observed in a study of cytomegalovirus exposure and HLA in healthy donors. General study points: According to reports, the classifier identified cytomegalovirus status with high specificity and sensitivity. A missense DCLRE1C variant was associated with V- and J-gene trimming of TCR beta chains in a later analysis, and an independent cohort replicated the association.

This clone was seen a few times. Its antigen is not identified. The PCR ran on 60 Vbeta and 13 Jbeta primers. Sequencing was performed with immunoSEQ multiplex PCR; in TCRdb, only in-frame clones are kept and a portion is missing. The table lists about 110,000 clones, nearly 70% of them singletons. The sequenced sample consisted of PBMCs. This clonotype originated in a woman in her sixties or seventies in good health and CMV-seropositive.

Here the CDR3 reads CASSAGGTGANVLTF. CDR3 sequence (DNA): TGTGCCAGCAGCGCCGGGGGAACTGGGGCCAACGTCCTGACTTTC. The V call is TRBV9, the J call TRBJ2-6, with D tentatively TRBD2 (6 bases). V lost 3 bases, J lost 2 bases, and 9 bases lay in between. There are 15 residues in the CDR3. Germline V gives CDR1 SGDLS, CDR2 YYNGEE.